This T cell receptor (beta chain) was retrieved from a study of blood T cells in healthy people across ages. Study-level information: About one barcoded beta molecule per two T cells was the capture yield of template switching.

The CDR3 totals 12 residues. CDR1 and CDR2 from the germline V gene are DFQATT and SNEGSKA (reference sequence). With a J-beta primer mix and a sample-barcoded 5' primer, a second PCR ran about 6 to 11 cycles. Each cDNA molecule was tagged by a template-switch adaptor with 12 random nucleotides. From the 5' RACE reads, TCRdb called clonotypes with MiXCR, one entry per CDR3 protein. The sample records 910,000 or so distinct CDR3 sequences, roughly 50% being singletons. V usage is TRBV20-1 and J usage is TRBJ2-5, with 11 bases matching TRBD2. Sample: blood. The TCR sequence derives from a woman aged 60-75 years in good health. CDR3 DNA sequence: TGCGGATTAGCGGGAGGGCCGCTGACCCAGTACTTC. Encoded protein: CGLAGGPLTQYF.